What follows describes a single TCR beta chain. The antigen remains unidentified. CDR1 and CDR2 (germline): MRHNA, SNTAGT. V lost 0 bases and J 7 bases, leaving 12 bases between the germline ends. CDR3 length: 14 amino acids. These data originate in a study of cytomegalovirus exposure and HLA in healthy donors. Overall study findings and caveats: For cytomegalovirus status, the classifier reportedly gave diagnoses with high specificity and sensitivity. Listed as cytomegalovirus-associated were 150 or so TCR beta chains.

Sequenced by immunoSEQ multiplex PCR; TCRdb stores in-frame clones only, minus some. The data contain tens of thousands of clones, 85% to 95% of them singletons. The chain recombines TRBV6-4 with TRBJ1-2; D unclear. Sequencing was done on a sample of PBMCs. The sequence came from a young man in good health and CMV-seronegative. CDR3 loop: CASSDSILLGGYTF. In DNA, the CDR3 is TGTGCCAGCAGTGACTCAATACTGCTTGGTGGCTACACCTTC.